This is a list of T cell receptor beta chains from one sample in a study of T cell responses to AZD1222 COVID-19 vaccine. TCRdb's table, derived via immunoSEQ multiplex PCR, lists solely in-frame clones and lacks some. The data show about 150,000 clones, about nine tenths seen once. The sample consisted of peripheral blood, taken 28 days after the second AZD1222 dose. These receptors came from an adult who received the AZD1222 COVID-19 vaccine. The CDR3 runs from the conserved cysteine through the conserved F or W. A D gene is named only where the DNA matches it firmly. Clone size appears in some rows only: once, few, many, or a class for an expanded clone.

- - TRBJ1-6 TRBV6-5 CASSYSDSPLHF TGTGCCAGCAGTTACTCGGATTCACCCCTCCACTTT
- - TRBJ1-4 TRBV5-1 CASSLVREKLFF TGCGCCAGCAGCTTGGTACGGGAAAAACTGTTTTTT
- - TRBJ2-3 TRBV27 CASSFRLGDTQYF TGTGCCAGCAGTTTCCGACTGGGAGATACGCAGTATTTT
- - TRBJ2-1 TRBV30 CAWSVIDRVGGYEQFF TGTGCCTGGAGTGTAATTGACAGGGTCGGGGGATATGAGCAGTTCTTC
- - TRBJ2-1 TRBV3-1/TRBV3-2 CASSQTESSYNEQFF TGTGCCAGCAGCCAGACAGAGAGCTCCTACAATGAGCAGTTCTTC
- TRBD2 TRBJ2-1 TRBV7-2 CASSPGLARYNEQFF TGTGCCAGCAGCCCCGGACTAGCGAGATACAATGAGCAGTTCTTC
- - TRBJ1-5 TRBV12-3/TRBV12-4 CASSSQIDQPQHF TGTGCCAGCAGTTCTCAGATTGATCAGCCCCAGCATTTT
- - TRBJ1-1 TRBV3-1/TRBV3-2 CAVGRGGESTEAFF TGTGCCGTGGGTCGCGGGGGCGAATCGACTGAAGCTTTCTTT
- - TRBJ2-3 TRBV5-1 CASSLVGPSTDTQYF TGCGCCAGCAGCTTGGTAGGCCCCAGCACAGATACGCAGTATTTT
- - TRBJ1-1 TRBV3-1/TRBV3-2 CASSPHGQTEAFF TGTGCCAGCAGCCCCCACGGACAGACTGAAGCTTTCTTT
- - TRBJ1-2 TRBV15 CATSRDRGQSGTF TGTGCCACCAGCAGAGATCGGGGGCAGTCGGGGACCTTC
- - TRBJ2-7 TRBV19 CASSTPTGHYEQYF TGTGCCAGTAGTACCCCGACAGGCCACTACGAGCAGTACTTC
once - TRBJ1-5 TRBV30 CAWSVQGGAQPQHF TGTGCCTGGAGTGTACAAGGGGGGGCTCAGCCCCAGCATTTT
- - TRBJ1-1 TRBV18 CASSPYEQSNTGTEAFF TGTGCCAGCTCACCGTATGAACAGTCAAACACTGGGACTGAAGCTTTCTTT
- - TRBJ1-3 TRBV28 CASSFPEDGRNTIYF TGTGCCAGCAGTTTCCCTGAGGACGGCCGAAACACCATATATTTT
once TRBD1 TRBJ2-7 TRBV19 CASSIPGQGAYEQYF TGTGCCAGTAGTATCCCGGGACAGGGGGCCTACGAGCAGTACTTC
- - TRBJ2-5 TRBV7-2 CASSLAVQETQYF TGTGCCAGCAGCTTAGCGGTGCAAGAGACCCAGTACTTC
- TRBD1 TRBJ1-4 TRBV4-3 CASSKAGTASEKLFF TGCGCCAGCAGCAAGGCTGGGACAGCCAGTGAAAAACTGTTTTTT
- - TRBJ2-1 TRBV19 CASLGARSSYNEQFF TGTGCCAGTCTTGGGGCGCGGAGCTCCTACAATGAGCAGTTCTTC
- - TRBJ1-2 TRBV29-1 CSAWARGLGYGYTF TGCAGCGCATGGGCCAGGGGCCTTGGGTATGGCTACACCTTC
many TRBD2 TRBJ2-7 TRBV4-3 CASSQGSSGTGVEQYF TGCGCCAGCAGCCAAGGCTCTAGCGGGACTGGGGTCGAGCAGTACTTC
- - TRBJ2-4 TRBV3-1/TRBV3-2 CASSQLGTKNIQYF TGTGCCAGCAGCCAGCTAGGGACCAAAAACATTCAGTACTTC
- - TRBJ1-3 TRBV25-1 CAGTGSPFRGNTIYF TGCGCGGGGACTGGAAGCCCTTTCCGGGGAAACACCATATATTTT
- - TRBJ1-3 TRBV28 CASSSTPLNTIYF TGTGCCAGCAGTTCCACCCCACTCAACACCATATATTTT
- - TRBJ1-1 TRBV28 CASSLGWGNTEAFF TGTGCCAGCAGTTTAGGTTGGGGGAACACTGAAGCTTTCTTT
- TRBD1 TRBJ2-1 TRBV7-2 CASSETGEVGDEQFF TGTGCCAGCAGCGAAACAGGGGAAGTCGGCGATGAGCAGTTCTTC
- TRBD2 TRBJ2-7 TRBV7-3 CASSSRTSGSYEQYF TGTGCCAGCAGCTCGCGGACTAGCGGGAGCTACGAGCAGTACTTC
- TRBD1 TRBJ1-1 TRBV6-6 CASEKDRGYTEAFF TGTGCCAGCGAGAAGGACAGGGGATACACTGAAGCTTTCTTT
- - TRBJ1-5 TRBV7-9 CASSPAGEAQPQHF TGTGCCAGCAGCCCGGCGGGGGAGGCCCAGCCCCAGCATTTT
- - TRBJ1-1 TRBV19 CASRMAGYTEAFF TGTGCCAGTAGGATGGCAGGTTACACTGAAGCTTTCTTT
- TRBD2 TRBJ2-2 TRBV18 CASSPPKSGGDTGELFF TGTGCCAGCTCACCACCGAAAAGCGGGGGAGACACCGGGGAGCTGTTTTTT
- - TRBJ2-3 TRBV9 CASSHTDTQYF TGTGCCAGCAGTCACACAGATACGCAGTATTTT
- TRBD2 TRBJ2-7 TRBV28 CASSSVDGRKYEQYF TGTGCCAGCAGTTCCGTAGACGGGAGGAAATACGAGCAGTACTTC
- - TRBJ1-6 TRBV20-1 CSAPAGLPLHF TGCAGTGCTCCCGCAGGGTTACCCCTCCACTTT
- - TRBJ1-5 TRBV5-6 CASSLGQPQHF TGTGCCAGCAGCTTGGGCCAGCCCCAGCATTTT
- - TRBJ2-1 TRBV5-6 CASSFLLEGYNEQFF TGTGCCAGCAGCTTTTTACTAGAAGGGTACAATGAGCAGTTCTTC
- TRBD1 TRBJ2-5 TRBV5-8 CASSYYRGLQETQYF TGTGCCAGCAGCTATTACAGGGGGCTCCAAGAGACCCAGTACTTC
- - TRBJ1-2 TRBV15 CATSRPYMDYGYTF TGTGCCACCAGCAGACCGTACATGGACTATGGCTACACCTTC
- - TRBJ2-2 TRBV7-2 CASSLQGYAPGELFF TGTGCCAGCAGCTTACAGGGTTACGCACCCGGGGAGCTGTTTTTT
- TRBD2 TRBJ2-2 TRBV7-2 CASSLIGTSGVTGELFF TGTGCCAGCAGCCTGATCGGGACTAGCGGGGTAACTGGGGAGCTGTTTTTT
- - TRBJ2-1 TRBV5-1 CASSLNFRELNNEQFF TGCGCCAGCAGCTTGAATTTCCGGGAGCTTAACAATGAGCAGTTCTTC
few - TRBJ2-4 TRBV5-1 CASSFDSTINIQYF TGCGCCAGCAGCTTTGACAGTACGATAAACATTCAGTACTTC
- TRBD1 TRBJ1-2 TRBV14 CASSQGQTYGYTF TGTGCCAGCAGCCAGGGACAGACCTATGGCTACACCTTC
- - TRBJ2-7 TRBV9 CASSVARVSEQYF TGTGCCAGCAGCGTAGCGAGGGTCTCCGAGCAGTACTTC
- TRBD1 TRBJ1-2 TRBV10-1 CASSESTGNGYTF TGCGCCAGCAGTGAGTCGACAGGGAATGGCTACACCTTC
- - TRBJ1-1 TRBV7-2 CASSHSGGTEAFF TGTGCCAGCAGCCATAGCGGAGGCACTGAAGCTTTCTTT
- - TRBJ2-1 TRBV7-9 CASSLDGERFF TGTGCCAGCAGCTTAGACGGGGAAAGGTTCTTC